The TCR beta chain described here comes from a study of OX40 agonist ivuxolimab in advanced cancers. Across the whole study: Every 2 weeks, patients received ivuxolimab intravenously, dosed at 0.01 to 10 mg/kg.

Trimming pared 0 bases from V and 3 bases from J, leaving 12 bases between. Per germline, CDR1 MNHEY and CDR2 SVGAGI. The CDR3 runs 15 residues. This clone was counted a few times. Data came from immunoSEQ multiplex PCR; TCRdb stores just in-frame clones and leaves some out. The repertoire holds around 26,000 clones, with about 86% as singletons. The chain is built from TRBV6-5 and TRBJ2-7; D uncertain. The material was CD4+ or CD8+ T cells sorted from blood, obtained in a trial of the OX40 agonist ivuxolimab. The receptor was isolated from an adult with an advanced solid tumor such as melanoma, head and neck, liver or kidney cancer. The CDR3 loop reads CASSYSSMWGYEQYF. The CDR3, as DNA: TGTGCCAGCAGTTACTCGAGCATGTGGGGCTACGAGCAGTACTTC.